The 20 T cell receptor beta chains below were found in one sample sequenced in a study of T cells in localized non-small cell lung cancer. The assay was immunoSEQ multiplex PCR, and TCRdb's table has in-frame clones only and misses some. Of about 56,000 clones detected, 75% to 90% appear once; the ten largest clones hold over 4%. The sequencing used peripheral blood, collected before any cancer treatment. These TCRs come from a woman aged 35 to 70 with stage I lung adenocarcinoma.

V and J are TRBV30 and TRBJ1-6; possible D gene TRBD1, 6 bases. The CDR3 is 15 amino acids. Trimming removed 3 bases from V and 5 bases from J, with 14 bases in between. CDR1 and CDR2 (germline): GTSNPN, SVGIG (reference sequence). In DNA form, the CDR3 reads TGTGCCTGGAGGTTTGGGGGCGCGGATAATTCACCCCTCCACTTT. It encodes CAWRFGGADNSPLHF.

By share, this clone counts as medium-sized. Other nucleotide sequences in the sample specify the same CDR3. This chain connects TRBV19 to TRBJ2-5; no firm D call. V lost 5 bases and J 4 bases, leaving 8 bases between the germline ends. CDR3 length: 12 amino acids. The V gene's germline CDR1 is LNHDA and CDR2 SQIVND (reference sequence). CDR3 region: CASSPPGETQYF. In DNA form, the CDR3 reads TGTGCCAGTAGTCCCCCCGGAGAGACCCAGTACTTC. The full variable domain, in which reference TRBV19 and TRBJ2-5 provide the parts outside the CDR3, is DGGITQSPKYLFRKEGQNVTLSCEQNLNHDAMYWYRQDPGQGLRLIYYSQIVNDFQKGDIAEGYSVSREKKESFPLTVTSAQKNPTAFYLCASSPPGETQYFGPGTRLLVL.

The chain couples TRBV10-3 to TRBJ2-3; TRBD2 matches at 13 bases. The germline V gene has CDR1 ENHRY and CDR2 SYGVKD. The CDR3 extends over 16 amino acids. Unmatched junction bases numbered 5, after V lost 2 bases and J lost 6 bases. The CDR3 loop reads CAISEVTSGGVDTQYF. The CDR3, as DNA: TGTGCCATCAGTGAGGTCACTAGCGGGGGGGTGGATACGCAGTATTTT.

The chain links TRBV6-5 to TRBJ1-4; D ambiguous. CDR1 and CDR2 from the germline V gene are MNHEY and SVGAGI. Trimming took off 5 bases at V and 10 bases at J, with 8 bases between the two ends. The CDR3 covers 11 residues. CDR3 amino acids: CASSPDRKLFF. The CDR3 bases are TGTGCCAGCAGTCCCGATCGAAAACTGTTTTTT.

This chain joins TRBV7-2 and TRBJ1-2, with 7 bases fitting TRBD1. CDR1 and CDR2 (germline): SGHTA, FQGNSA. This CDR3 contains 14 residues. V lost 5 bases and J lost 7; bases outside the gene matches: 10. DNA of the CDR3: TGTGCCAGCAGCGATACAGGGGTTGGCGCTGGCTACACCTTC. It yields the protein CASSDTGVGAGYTF.

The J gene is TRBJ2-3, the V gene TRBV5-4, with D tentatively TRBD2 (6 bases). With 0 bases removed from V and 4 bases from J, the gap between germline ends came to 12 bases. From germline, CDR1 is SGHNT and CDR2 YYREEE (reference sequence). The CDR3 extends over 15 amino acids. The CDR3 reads CASSLGAGIADTQYF. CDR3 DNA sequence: TGTGCCAGCAGCTTGGGTGCGGGGATCGCAGATACGCAGTATTTT. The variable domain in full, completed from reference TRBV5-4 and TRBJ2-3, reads ETGVTQSPTHLIKTRGQQVTLRCSSQSGHNTVSWYQQALGQGPQFIFQYYREEENGRGNFPPRFSGLQFPNYSSELNVNALELDDSALYLCASSLGAGIADTQYFGPGTRLTVL.

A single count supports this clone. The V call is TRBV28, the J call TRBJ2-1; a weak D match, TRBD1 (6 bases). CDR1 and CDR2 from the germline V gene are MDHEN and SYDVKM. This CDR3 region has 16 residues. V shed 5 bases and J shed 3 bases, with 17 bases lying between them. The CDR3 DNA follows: TGTGCCAGCAGTCCCTTCGGGACAAATAACTACAATGAGCAGTTCTTC. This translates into CASSPFGTNNYNEQFF.

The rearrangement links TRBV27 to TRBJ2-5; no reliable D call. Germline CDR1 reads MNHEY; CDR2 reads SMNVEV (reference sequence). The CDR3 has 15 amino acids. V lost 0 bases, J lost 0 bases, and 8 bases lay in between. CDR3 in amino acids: CASSLSSVHQETQYF. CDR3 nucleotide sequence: TGTGCCAGCAGTTTATCCTCGGTTCACCAAGAGACCCAGTACTTC.

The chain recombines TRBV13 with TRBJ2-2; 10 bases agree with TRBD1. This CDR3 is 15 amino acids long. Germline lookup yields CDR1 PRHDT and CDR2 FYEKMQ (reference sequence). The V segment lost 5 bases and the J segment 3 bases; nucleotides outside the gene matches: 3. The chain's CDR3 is CASSPGTGDTGELFF. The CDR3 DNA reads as TGTGCCAGCAGCCCCGGGACAGGGGACACCGGGGAGCTGTTTTTT.

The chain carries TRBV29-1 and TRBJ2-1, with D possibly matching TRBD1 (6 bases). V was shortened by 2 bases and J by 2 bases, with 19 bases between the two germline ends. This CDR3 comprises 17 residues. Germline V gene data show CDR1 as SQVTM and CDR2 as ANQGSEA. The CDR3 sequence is CSVEYPTGTTTYNEQFF. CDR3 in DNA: TGCAGCGTTGAATATCCGACAGGCACAACCACCTACAATGAGCAGTTCTTC.

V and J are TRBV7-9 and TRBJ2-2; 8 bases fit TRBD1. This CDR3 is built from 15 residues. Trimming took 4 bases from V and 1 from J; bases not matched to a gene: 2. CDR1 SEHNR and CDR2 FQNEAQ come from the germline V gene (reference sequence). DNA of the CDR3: TGTGCCAGCAGCTGGACAGGGAAGAACACCGGGGAGCTGTTTTTT. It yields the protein CASSWTGKNTGELFF. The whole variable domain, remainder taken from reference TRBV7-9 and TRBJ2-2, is DTGVSQNPRHKITKRGQNVTFRCDPISEHNRLYWYRQTLGQGPEFLTYFQNEAQLEKSRLLSDRFSAERPKGSFSTLEIQRTEQGDSAMYLCASSWTGKNTGELFFGEGSRLTVL.

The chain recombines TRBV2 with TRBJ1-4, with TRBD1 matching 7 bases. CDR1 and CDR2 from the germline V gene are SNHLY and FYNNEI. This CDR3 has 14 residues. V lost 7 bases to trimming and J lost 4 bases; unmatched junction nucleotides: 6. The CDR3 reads CASTMDRSNEKLFF. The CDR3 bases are TGTGCCAGCACCATGGACAGGAGTAATGAAAAACTGTTTTTT.

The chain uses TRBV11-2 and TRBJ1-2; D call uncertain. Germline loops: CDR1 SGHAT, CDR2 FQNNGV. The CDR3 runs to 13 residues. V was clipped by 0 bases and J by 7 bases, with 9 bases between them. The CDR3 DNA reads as TGTGCCAGCAGCTTAGATCGCAAGATTGGCTACACCTTC. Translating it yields CASSLDRKIGYTF. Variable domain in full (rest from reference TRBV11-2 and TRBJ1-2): EAGVAQSPRYKIIEKRQSVAFWCNPISGHATLYWYQQILGQGPKLLIQFQNNGVVDDSQLPKDRFSAERLKGVDSTLKIQPAKLEDSAVYLCASSLDRKIGYTFGSGTRLTVV.

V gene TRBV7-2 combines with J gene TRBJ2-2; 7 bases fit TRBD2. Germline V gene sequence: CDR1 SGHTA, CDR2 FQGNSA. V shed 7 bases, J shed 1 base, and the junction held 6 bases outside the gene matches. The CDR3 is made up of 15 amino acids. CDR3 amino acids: CASTLTGGNTGELFF. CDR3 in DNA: TGTGCCAGCACCCTAACGGGGGGGAACACCGGGGAGCTGTTTTTT.

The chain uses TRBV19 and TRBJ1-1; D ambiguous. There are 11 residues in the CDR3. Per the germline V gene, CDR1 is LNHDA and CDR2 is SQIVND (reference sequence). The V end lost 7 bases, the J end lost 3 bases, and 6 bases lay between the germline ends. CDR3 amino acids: CASIGYTEAFF. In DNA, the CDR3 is TGTGCCAGTATCGGGTACACTGAAGCTTTCTTT.

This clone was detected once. CDR3 residues: CASSIRGDKAFF. CDR3 coding DNA: TGTGCCAGTAGTATCAGGGGGGACAAAGCTTTCTTT. The chain employs TRBV19 and TRBJ1-1; 7 bases agree with TRBD1. The CDR3 sequence is 12 residues long. J gave up 9 bases and V 3 bases, and 4 bases lay outside the gene matches. CDR1 and CDR2 from the germline V gene are LNHDA and SQIVND (reference sequence).

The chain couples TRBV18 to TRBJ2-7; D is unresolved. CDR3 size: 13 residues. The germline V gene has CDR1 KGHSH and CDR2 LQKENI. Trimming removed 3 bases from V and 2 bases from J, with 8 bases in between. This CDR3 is CASSPEDAYEQYF. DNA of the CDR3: TGTGCCAGCTCACCCGAGGACGCCTACGAGCAGTACTTC.

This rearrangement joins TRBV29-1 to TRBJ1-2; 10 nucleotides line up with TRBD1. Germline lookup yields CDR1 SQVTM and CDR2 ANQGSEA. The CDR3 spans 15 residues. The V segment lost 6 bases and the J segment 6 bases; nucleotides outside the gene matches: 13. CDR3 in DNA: TGCAGCGTCCAAGCCCTCGGGGGGACAGGGGATGGCTACACCTTC. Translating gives CSVQALGGTGDGYTF. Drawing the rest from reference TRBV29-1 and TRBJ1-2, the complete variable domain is SAVISQKPSRDICQRGTSLTIQCQVDSQVTMMFWYRQQPGQSLTLIATANQGSEATYESGFVIDKFPISRPNLTFSTLTVSNMSPEDSSIYLCSVQALGGTGDGYTFGSGTRLTVV.

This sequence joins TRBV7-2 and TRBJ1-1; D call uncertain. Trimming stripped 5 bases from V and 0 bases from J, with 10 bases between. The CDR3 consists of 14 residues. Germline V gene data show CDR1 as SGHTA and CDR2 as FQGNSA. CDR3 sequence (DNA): TGTACCAGCAGCACCTTTGGCATGAACACTGAAGCTTTCTTT. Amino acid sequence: CTSSTFGMNTEAFF.

In nucleotides, the CDR3 is TGTGCCAGCAGCGTATCTCACAGGACGAATGGCTACACCTTC. Translated: CASSVSHRTNGYTF. The chain carries TRBV9 and TRBJ1-2; perhaps TRBD1 as D (5 bases). In germline, CDR1 is SGDLS, CDR2 YYNGEE. V lost 1 base and J 6 bases, leaving 13 bases between the germline ends. This CDR3 comprises 14 residues.